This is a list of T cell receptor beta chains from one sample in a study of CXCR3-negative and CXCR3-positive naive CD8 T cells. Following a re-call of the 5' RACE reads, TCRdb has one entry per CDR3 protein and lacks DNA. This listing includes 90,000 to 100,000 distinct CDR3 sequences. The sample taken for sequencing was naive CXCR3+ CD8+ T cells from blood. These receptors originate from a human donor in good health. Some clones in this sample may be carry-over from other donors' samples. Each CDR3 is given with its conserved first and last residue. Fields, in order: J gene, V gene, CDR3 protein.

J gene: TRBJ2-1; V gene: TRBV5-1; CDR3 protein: CASTPSGGLYNEQFF
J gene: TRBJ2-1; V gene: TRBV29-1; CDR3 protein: CSVEMGTRAGGPSNEQFF
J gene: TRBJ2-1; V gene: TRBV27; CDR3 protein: CASSLVFGGFGNEQFF
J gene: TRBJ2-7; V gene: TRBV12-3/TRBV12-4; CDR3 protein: CASSPTGFNEQYF
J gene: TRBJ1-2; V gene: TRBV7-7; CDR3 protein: CASSSQVRAGYTF
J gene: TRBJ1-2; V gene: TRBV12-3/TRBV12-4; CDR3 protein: CASKGTGLLVGYTF
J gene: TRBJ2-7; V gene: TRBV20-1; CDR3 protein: CSARDQTTYEQYF
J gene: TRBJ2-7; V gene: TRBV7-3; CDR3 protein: CASSSITYEQYF
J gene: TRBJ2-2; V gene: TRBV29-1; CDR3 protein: CSAEGTANTGELFF
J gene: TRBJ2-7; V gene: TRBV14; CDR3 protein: CASSQIAGAGEQYF
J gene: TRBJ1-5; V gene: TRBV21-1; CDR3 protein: CASSNHREPQHF
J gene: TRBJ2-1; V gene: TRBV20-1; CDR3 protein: CSASPSGGVTEQFF
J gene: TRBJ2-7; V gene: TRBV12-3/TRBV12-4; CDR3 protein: CASSFSTGLSYEQYF
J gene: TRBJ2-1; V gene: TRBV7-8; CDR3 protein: CASSLAVGGKDEQFF
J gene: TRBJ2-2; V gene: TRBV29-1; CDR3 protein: CSVTGGNTGELFF
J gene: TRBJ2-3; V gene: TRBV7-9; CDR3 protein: CASSLGTSGGVTDTQYF
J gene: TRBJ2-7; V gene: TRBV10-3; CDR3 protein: CAISENRDIYEQYF
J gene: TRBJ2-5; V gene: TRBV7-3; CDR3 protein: CASSSTGGETQYF
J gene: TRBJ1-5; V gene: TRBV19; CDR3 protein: CASSTNQPQHF
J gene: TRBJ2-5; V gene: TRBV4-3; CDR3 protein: CASSQDPKGQETQYF
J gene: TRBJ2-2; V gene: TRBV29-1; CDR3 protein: CSVEERPGELFF
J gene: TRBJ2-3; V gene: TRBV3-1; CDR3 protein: CASSRSGSTDTQYF
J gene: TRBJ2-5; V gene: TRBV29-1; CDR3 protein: CSVDPGTGLRETQYF
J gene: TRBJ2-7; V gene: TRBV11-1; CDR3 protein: CASSYYGEVGEQYF
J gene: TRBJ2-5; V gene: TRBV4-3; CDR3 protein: CASSQDWQDQETQYF
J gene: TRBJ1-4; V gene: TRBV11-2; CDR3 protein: CASSLGYTDEKLFF
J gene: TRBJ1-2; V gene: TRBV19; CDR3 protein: CATQTGTNYGYTF
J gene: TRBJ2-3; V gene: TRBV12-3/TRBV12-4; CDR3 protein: CASSPQLLAGAQYF
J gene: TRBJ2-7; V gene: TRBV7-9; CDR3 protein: CASSSNRDRTYEQYF
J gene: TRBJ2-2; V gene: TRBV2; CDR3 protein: CASRRTGGAAGELFF
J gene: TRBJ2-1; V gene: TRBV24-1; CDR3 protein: CATSDSPGQGGDEQFF
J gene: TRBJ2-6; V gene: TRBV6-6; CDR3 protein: CASSSAGAGANVLTF
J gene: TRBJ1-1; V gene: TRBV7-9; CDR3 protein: CASSYTGGAFF
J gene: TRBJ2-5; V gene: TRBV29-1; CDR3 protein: CSVGTGGSRRETQYF
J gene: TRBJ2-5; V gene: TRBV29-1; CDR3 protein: CSVDGLAGILGETQYF
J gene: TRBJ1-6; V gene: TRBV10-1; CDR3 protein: CASRSRDPGQSNSPLHF
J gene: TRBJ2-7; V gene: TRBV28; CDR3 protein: CASSFRGPISYEQYF
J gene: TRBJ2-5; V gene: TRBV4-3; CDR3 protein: CASSQDRGQQETQYF
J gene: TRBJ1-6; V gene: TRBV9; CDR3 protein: CASSNRVEPYSPLHF
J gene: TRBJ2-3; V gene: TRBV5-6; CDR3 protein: CASSFVGSTDTQYF